What follows are 30 T cell receptor beta chains derived from one specimen sequenced in a study of T cells in Graves' hyperthyroidism and ophthalmopathy. Amplification yielded TCR beta CDR3 regions, with RNA transcripts as the source. The HTBI primer set drove a first-round RT-PCR of the TCR CDR3. TCRdb itself ran the multiplex PCR reads through MiXCR, one entry per CDR3 protein. This sample has approximately 490,000 distinct CDR3 sequences, with 22% found just once. The specimen sequenced was blood. The source is a woman aged 70 to 79 with Graves' ophthalmopathy.

This clonotype was detected ten times or more. The chain employs TRBV28 and TRBJ2-4; perhaps TRBD2 as D (6 bases). Germline V gives CDR1 MDHEN, CDR2 SYDVKM. V was shortened by 5 bases and J by 6 bases, with 17 bases between the two germline ends. The CDR3 extends over 15 amino acids. The CDR3 nucleotides read TGTGCCAGCAGTCGGGACTTTGGGGGTGGAAACATTCAGTACTTC. Translated, it gives CASSRDFGGGNIQYF.

The chain combines TRBV30 with TRBJ2-7; 12 nucleotides line up with TRBD2. This CDR3 region has 16 residues. J lost 3 bases, V lost 0 bases, and 6 bases had no gene match. Germline CDR1 reads GTSNPN; CDR2 reads SVGIG (reference sequence). Written as DNA, the CDR3 is TGTGCCTGGAGTGTCCGAGCGACTAGCGGGAGCTACGAGCAGTACTTC. Protein: CAWSVRATSGSYEQYF.

This clonotype was counted at least ten times. CDR3 nucleotide sequence: TGTGCCAGCAGTTTCAGGGGGATGAACACTGAAGCTTTCTTT. Its translation: CASSFRGMNTEAFF. The V and J genes are TRBV12-3 or TRBV12-4 and TRBJ1-1, with 7 positions matching TRBD1. V shed 3 bases, J shed 0 bases, and the junction held 1 base outside the gene matches. The CDR3 runs to 14 residues.

The rearrangement uses TRBV30 and TRBJ1-4, with D uncertain. The CDR3 spans 18 residues. V lost 3 bases, J lost 0 bases, and 20 bases lay in between. CDR1 and CDR2 from the germline V gene are GTSNPN and SVGIG (reference sequence). CDR3 in amino acids: CAWSQAPGGQTTNEKLFF. The CDR3 DNA reads TGTGCCTGGAGCCAAGCTCCGGGCGGCCAGACAACTAATGAAAAACTGTTTTTT. Full variable domain (remainder filled in from reference TRBV30 and TRBJ1-4): SQTIHQWPATLVQPVGSPLSLECTVEGTSNPNLYWYRQAAGRGLQLLFYSVGIGQISSEVPQNLSASRPQDRQFILSSKKLLLSDSGFYLCAWSQAPGGQTTNEKLFFGSGTQLSVL.

This clonotype came up once. The rearrangement joins TRBV19 to TRBJ2-3; 7 nucleotides line up with TRBD2. The germline gives CDR1 LNHDA, CDR2 SQIVND (reference sequence). This CDR3 has 14 amino acids. V gave up 3 bases and J gave up 8 bases; unmatched junction bases: 8. Here the CDR3 reads CASSIGGGGSTQYF. DNA for the CDR3: TGTGCCAGTAGTATCGGAGGCGGGGGTAGTACGCAGTATTTT.

The gene calls are TRBV18 and TRBJ2-2, with D unresolved. Trimming took 7 bases from V and 4 from J, leaving 10 bases between them. The CDR3 has 13 amino acids. The germline V gene encodes CDR1 KGHSH and CDR2 LQKENI. CDR3 amino acids: CASFSVRTGELFF. CDR3 sequence (DNA): TGTGCCAGCTTTTCGGTCCGCACCGGGGAGCTGTTTTTT.

This clonotype showed up just once. This chain links TRBV3-1 with TRBJ2-5; 11 nucleotides agree with TRBD1. V lost 1 base, J lost 13 bases, and 8 bases stayed unmatched. Germline V CDR1 and CDR2: LGHDT, YNNKEL (reference sequence). This CDR3 spans 14 amino acids. CDR3: CASSQGGTGGNRYF. The DNA for the CDR3 is TGTGCCAGCAGCCAAGGTGGGACAGGGGGGAATCGGTACTTC.

The chain joins TRBV7-2 to TRBJ1-5; D gene uncertain. Trimming left V 1 base short and J 6 bases short, with 10 bases between. CDR3 size: 14 residues. In germline, CDR1 is SGHTA, CDR2 FQGNSA. CDR3 sequence reads: CASSLVAGTQPQHF. CDR3 DNA sequence: TGTGCCAGCAGCTTAGTAGCAGGTACTCAGCCCCAGCATTTT.

The rearrangement joins TRBV18 to TRBJ2-2; tentative D call: TRBD1 (5 bases). Trimming removed 8 bases at V and 4 bases at J, with 11 bases between. Germline V lookup: CDR1 KGHSH, CDR2 LQKENI. The CDR3 consists of 13 residues. DNA for the CDR3: TGTGCCAGCCCACAACAGGCCACCGGGGAGCTGTTTTTT. It specifies CASPQQATGELFF.

In this sample, this clonotype turned up a few times. The chain joins TRBV10-3 to TRBJ1-2, with 8 bases identical to TRBD1. The CDR3 spans 14 residues. The germline gives CDR1 ENHRY, CDR2 SYGVKD. Losses at the gene ends were 4 bases for V and 8 bases for J; bases not matched to a gene: 9. The CDR3 loop reads CAISGDRTGHGYTF. For the CDR3, the DNA is TGTGCCATCAGTGGCGACCGGACAGGGCACGGCTACACCTTC.

Only a few counts were recorded for this clonotype. The J gene is TRBJ1-1, the V gene TRBV25-1; TRBD1 might be the D (6 bases). Trimming took off 4 bases at V and 8 bases at J, with 14 bases between the two ends. This CDR3 spans 13 amino acids. Germline CDR1 and CDR2: MGHDK and SYGVNS. CDR3 bases: TGTGCCAGCAGTGCTCTGGGGGCAAGAGAAGCTTTCTTT. This encodes CASSALGAREAFF.

V usage is TRBV28 and J usage is TRBJ1-1; D unclear. The length of the CDR3 is 15 residues. CDR1 and CDR2 (germline): MDHEN, SYDVKM. V lost 8 bases to trimming and J lost 1 base, with 17 bases between them. CDR3 bases: TGTGCCAGCTGTAGCCCGAGGGAGGCGAACACTGAAGCTTTCTTT. Its protein product is CASCSPREANTEAFF.

The gene calls are TRBV30 and TRBJ2-4, with D maybe TRBD1 (6 bases). The V gene lost 0 bases and the J gene lost 1 base, with 7 bases spanning the gap. Germline CDR1 and CDR2: GTSNPN and SVGIG (reference sequence). The CDR3 is made up of 14 amino acids. CDR3 in amino acids: CAWSVRGAKNIQYF. CDR3 nucleotides: TGTGCCTGGAGTGTAAGGGGGGCCAAAAACATTCAGTACTTC.

Turning to this clonotype: This CDR3 is missing its conserved last phenylalanine or tryptophan, likely due to a read error. This chain uses TRBV14 with TRBJ2-2; TRBD2 agrees at 7 bases. The CDR3 contains 14 residues. The trim removed 4 bases at V and 7 bases at J, leaving 6 bases unmatched. Germline CDR1 is SGHDN and CDR2 is FVKESK. CDR3 amino acids: CASSRITGGGELFL. CDR3 coding DNA: TGTGCCAGCAGCCGTATCACGGGAGGCGGGGAGCTGTTTCTT.

This clonotype was seen ten or more times. The V gene is TRBV5-1, the J gene TRBJ2-3; 8 bases line up with TRBD2. Germline values: CDR1 SGHRS, CDR2 YFSETQ. The trim removed 2 bases at V and 4 bases at J, leaving 6 bases unmatched. The CDR3 is 15 amino acids. The CDR3 nucleotides read TGCGCCAGCAGCTTAACGGGAGGGCCTGCAGATACGCAGTATTTT. It translates to CASSLTGGPADTQYF.

The chain is built from TRBV30 and TRBJ1-1, with 8 bases fitting TRBD1. J lost 9 bases, V lost 3 bases, and 9 bases had no gene match. The CDR3 sequence is 13 residues long. From germline, CDR1 is GTSNPN and CDR2 SVGIG (reference sequence). Here the CDR3 reads CAWSITTGVKAFF. DNA of the CDR3: TGTGCCTGGAGCATAACGACAGGGGTGAAAGCTTTCTTT.

Only a few counts were recorded for this clonotype. This chain uses TRBV4-3 with TRBJ1-2, with 7 positions matching TRBD1. Germline V gene sequence: CDR1 LGHNA, CDR2 YSLEER. The CDR3 has 14 amino acids. J was trimmed by 5 bases and V by 4 bases; bases with no gene match: 7. CDR3 sequence (DNA): TGCGCCAGCAGCCGAGACAGGGTAGCTTATGGCTACACCTTC. It is translated as CASSRDRVAYGYTF.

The chain couples TRBV28 to TRBJ2-7; D uncertain. With 7 bases removed from V and 7 bases from J, the gap between germline ends came to 11 bases. The germline CDR1 and CDR2 sequences are MDHEN and SYDVKM. The CDR3 runs 11 residues. This chain's CDR3 is CASTPLEEQYF. The CDR3 nucleotides read TGTGCCAGCACCCCACTCGAAGAGCAGTACTTC.

The chain combines TRBV18 with TRBJ2-1, with unresolved D. CDR3 length: 14 residues. CDR1 and CDR2 (germline): KGHSH, LQKENI. V lost 2 bases to trimming and J lost 6 bases, with 11 bases between them. The DNA for the CDR3 is TGTGCCAGCTCACCAAATAGAAATGTCAATGAGCAGTTCTTC. Translating gives CASSPNRNVNEQFF.

This clonotype was picked up one time. The chain carries TRBV10-3 and TRBJ2-5; D gene uncertain. V lost 5 bases and J 5 bases, leaving 15 bases between the germline ends. Germline-derived CDR1 and CDR2 are ENHRY and SYGVKD. The CDR3 loop spans 14 amino acids. The CDR3 DNA reads as TGTGCCATCAGTACTTGGGGTATTGGGGAGACCCAGTACTTC. This sequence encodes CAISTWGIGETQYF.

The rearrangement joins TRBV10-2 to TRBJ1-1; possibly TRBD1 for D (5 bases). This CDR3 has 15 residues. Between the trimmed V and J ends, which lost 4 bases and 6 bases, there was a span of 18 bases. Germline lookup yields CDR1 WSHSY and CDR2 SAAADI. This CDR3 is CASSVGQVGGSEAFF. CDR3 DNA sequence: TGCGCCAGCAGTGTCGGTCAGGTCGGGGGGTCTGAAGCTTTCTTT.

This clonotype was seen only a few times. The chain couples TRBV7-9 to TRBJ1-1; TRBD1 matches 8 bases. Per the germline V gene, CDR1 is SEHNR and CDR2 is FQNEAQ (reference sequence). J lost 4 bases, V lost 5 bases, and 9 bases had no gene match. The CDR3 extends over 15 amino acids. The CDR3 loop reads CASSPLGTGGTEAFF. The CDR3 DNA sequence: TGTGCCAGCAGCCCTCTGGGTACAGGGGGCACTGAAGCTTTCTTT.

This clonotype was picked up many times. J is TRBJ2-1 and V is TRBV12-3 or TRBV12-4, with TRBD1 matching over 9 bases. V was clipped by 8 bases and J by 10 bases; unmatched bases: 9. The CDR3 spans 13 residues. The CDR3: CASGTGTGFEQFF. CDR3 DNA: TGTGCCAGCGGAACCGGGACAGGGTTCGAGCAGTTCTTC.

The table lists this clonotype with a few counts. This chain uses TRBV3-1 with TRBJ2-3; a possible D gene is TRBD2 (6 bases). The CDR3 totals 15 residues. Germline values: CDR1 LGHDT, CDR2 YNNKEL (reference sequence). The ends were cut back, 5 bases at V and 6 bases at J, with 18 bases in the middle. In DNA form, the CDR3 reads TGTGCCAGCAGCTTAAGAGGAGGGAGGCCCGATACGCAGTATTTT. Amino acids: CASSLRGGRPDTQYF.

The rearrangement joins TRBV7-9 to TRBJ1-2; D possibly corresponds to TRBD1 (5 bases). V shed 3 bases and J shed 0 bases, with 23 bases lying between them. Per germline, CDR1 SEHNR and CDR2 FQNEAQ (reference sequence). The CDR3 covers 19 residues. The CDR3 DNA sequence: TGTGCCAGCAGCTTGGAGGGGAAACTTTCCACCGCTACTAACTATGGCTACACCTTC. Encoded protein: CASSLEGKLSTATNYGYTF.

This clonotype showed up many times. V and J are TRBV2 and TRBJ2-5, with 11 bases fitting TRBD1. The ends lost 6 bases at V and 5 bases at J; junction bases unmatched: 11. The CDR3 sequence is 16 residues long. The germline CDR1 and CDR2 sequences are SNHLY and FYNNEI. The CDR3 bases are TGTGCCAGCAGCAAAGGGACAGGGGGACCCGAGGAGACCCAGTACTTC. This encodes CASSKGTGGPEETQYF.

The chain recombines TRBV5-1 with TRBJ1-2, with TRBD1 matching 11 bases. The length of the CDR3 is 15 residues. Germline CDR1 is SGHRS and CDR2 is YFSETQ. The junction had 6 bases not matched to a gene; V was cut back by 4 bases and J by 4 bases. For the CDR3, the DNA is TGCGCCAGCAGCCTCCGGACAGGGGGCAGCTATGGCTACACCTTC. As protein: CASSLRTGGSYGYTF.

In this sample, this clonotype turned up a few times. The V and J genes are TRBV7-6 and TRBJ1-1; unclear D gene. The CDR3 sequence is 14 residues long. Trimming shortened V by 2 bases and J by 5 bases, and 12 bases separated the two germline ends. From germline, CDR1 is SGHVS and CDR2 FNYEAQ. This CDR3 is CASSLSPRRTEAFF. Written as DNA, the CDR3 is TGTGCCAGCAGCTTATCTCCGAGAAGAACTGAAGCTTTCTTT.

V and J are TRBV20-1 and TRBJ1-5, with D tentatively TRBD1 (5 bases). Between the trimmed V and J ends, which lost 0 bases and 3 bases, there was a span of 12 bases. The germline gives CDR1 DFQATT, CDR2 SNEGSKA (reference sequence). The CDR3 runs 15 residues. As DNA, the CDR3 is TGCAGTGCTAGAGATCAGCGCGGACACAATCAGCCCCAGCATTTT. This codes for CSARDQRGHNQPQHF.

This clonotype has a handful of counts. This chain uses TRBV6-2 or TRBV6-3 with TRBJ1-1; D not certain. Germline V gene sequence: CDR1 MNHEY, CDR2 SVGEGT. V lost 6 bases, J lost 4 bases, and 9 bases lay in between. There are 12 residues in the CDR3. CDR3 DNA: TGTGCCAGCAGACCAGTGGGCACTGAAGCTTTCTTT. This codes for CASRPVGTEAFF.